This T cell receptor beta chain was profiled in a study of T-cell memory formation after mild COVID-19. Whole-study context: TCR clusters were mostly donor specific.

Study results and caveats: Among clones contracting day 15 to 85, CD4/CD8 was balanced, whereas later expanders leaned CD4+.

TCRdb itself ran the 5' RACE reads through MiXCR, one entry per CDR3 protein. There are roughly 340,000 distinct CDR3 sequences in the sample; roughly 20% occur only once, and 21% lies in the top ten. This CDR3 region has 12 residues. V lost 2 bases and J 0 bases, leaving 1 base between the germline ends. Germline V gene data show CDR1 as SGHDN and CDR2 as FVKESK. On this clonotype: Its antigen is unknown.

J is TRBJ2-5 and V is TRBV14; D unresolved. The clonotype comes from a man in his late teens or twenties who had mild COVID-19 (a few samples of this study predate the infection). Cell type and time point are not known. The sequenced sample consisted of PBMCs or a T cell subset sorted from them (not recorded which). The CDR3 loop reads CASSQNQETQYF. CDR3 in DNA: TGTGCCAGCAGCCAAAACCAAGAGACCCAGTACTTC.